This paragraph covers one T cell receptor beta chain sequence. Its antigen is currently unknown. The data were produced by immunoSEQ multiplex PCR, yet TCRdb's version contains in-frame clones alone and is incomplete. The sample records 150,000 to 200,000 clones, roughly nine tenths being singletons. The sample originates from a study of T cell responses to AZD1222 COVID-19 vaccine. The CDR3 totals 15 residues. The V and J ends lost 2 bases and 2 bases respectively, with 12 bases between them. CDR1 and CDR2 from the germline V gene are MNHEY and SVGAGI. Points from the study as a whole: After the peak T cell response, and only then, were repertoires sampled. Nearly half of spike-specific TCRs reportedly go after variant regions that carry no mutations. At baseline, just a handful of AZD1222 recipients tested seropositive. A mostly white British donor set with more females was recruited, and clonal diversity was possibly underestimated.

This rearrangement joins TRBV6-5 to TRBJ1-1; D not certain. The sample was peripheral blood, taken 28 days after the second AZD1222 dose. This receptor was taken from an adult who received the AZD1222 COVID-19 vaccine. As DNA, the CDR3 is TGTGCCAGCAGTTACCCCCCGGGGTTAAACACTGAAGCTTTCTTT. Amino acids: CASSYPPGLNTEAFF.